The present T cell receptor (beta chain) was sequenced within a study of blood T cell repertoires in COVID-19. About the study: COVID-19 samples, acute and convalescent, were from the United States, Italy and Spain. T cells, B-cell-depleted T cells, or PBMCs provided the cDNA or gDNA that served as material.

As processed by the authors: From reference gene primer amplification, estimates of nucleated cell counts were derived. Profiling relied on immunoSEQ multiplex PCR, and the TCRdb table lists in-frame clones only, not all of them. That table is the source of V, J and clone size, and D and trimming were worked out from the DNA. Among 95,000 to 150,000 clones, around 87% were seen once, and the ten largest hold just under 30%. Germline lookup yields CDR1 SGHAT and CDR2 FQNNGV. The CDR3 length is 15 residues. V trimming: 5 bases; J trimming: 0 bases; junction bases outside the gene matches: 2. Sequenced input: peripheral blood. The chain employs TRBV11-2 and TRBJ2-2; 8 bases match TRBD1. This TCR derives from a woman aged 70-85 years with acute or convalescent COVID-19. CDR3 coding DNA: TGTGCCAGCAGCCAACAGGGGGCGAACACCGGGGAGCTGTTTTTT. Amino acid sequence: CASSQQGANTGELFF.